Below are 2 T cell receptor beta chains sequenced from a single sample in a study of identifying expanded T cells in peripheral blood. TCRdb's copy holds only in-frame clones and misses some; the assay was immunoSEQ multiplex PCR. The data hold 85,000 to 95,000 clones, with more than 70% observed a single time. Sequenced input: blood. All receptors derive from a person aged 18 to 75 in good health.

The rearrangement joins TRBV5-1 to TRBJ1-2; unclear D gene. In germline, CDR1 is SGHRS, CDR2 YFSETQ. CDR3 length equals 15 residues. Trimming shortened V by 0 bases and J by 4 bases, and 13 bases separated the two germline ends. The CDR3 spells CASSLAGSGGYGYTF. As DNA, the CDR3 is TGCGCCAGCAGCTTGGCCGGCAGTGGTGGCTATGGCTACACCTTC. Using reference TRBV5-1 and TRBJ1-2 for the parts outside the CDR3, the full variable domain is KAGVTQTPRYLIKTRGQQVTLSCSPISGHRSVSWYQQTPGQGLQFLFEYFSETQRNKGNFPGRFSGRQFSNSRSEMNVSTLELGDSALYLCASSLAGSGGYGYTFGSGTRLTVV.

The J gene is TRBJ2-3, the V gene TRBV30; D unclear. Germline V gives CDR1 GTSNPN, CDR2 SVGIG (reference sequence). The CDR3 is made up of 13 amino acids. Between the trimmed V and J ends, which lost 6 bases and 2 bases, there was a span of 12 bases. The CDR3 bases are TGTGCCTGCCGAACTAAAATCACAGATACGCAGTATTTT. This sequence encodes CACRTKITDTQYF. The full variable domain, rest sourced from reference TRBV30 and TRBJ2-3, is SQTIHQWPATLVQPVGSPLSLECTVEGTSNPNLYWYRQAAGRGLQLLFYSVGIGQISSEVPQNLSASRPQDRQFILSSKKLLLSDSGFYLCACRTKITDTQYFGPGTRLTVL.